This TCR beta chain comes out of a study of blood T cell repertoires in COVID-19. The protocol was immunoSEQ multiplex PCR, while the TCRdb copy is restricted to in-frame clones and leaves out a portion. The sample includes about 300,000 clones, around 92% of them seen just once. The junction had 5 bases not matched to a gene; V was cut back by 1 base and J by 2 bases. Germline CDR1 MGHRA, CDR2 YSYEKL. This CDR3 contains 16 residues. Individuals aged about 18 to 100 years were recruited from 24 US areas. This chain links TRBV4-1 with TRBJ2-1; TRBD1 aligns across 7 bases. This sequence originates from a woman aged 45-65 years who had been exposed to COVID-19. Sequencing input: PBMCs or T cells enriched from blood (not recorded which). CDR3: CASSQAATGAYNEQFF. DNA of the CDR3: TGCGCCAGCAGCCAAGCCGCTACAGGGGCCTACAATGAGCAGTTCTTC.